The T cell receptor beta chain under discussion was sequenced for a study of blood T cell repertoires in COVID-19. Study overall: The analysed material was cDNA or gDNA that came from T cells, B-cell-depleted T cells, or PBMCs.

In the original workflow: Researchers report that nucleated cell counts were estimated from reference gene primer amplification. Method: immunoSEQ multiplex PCR; TCRdb's copy keeps in-frame clones and lacks some. V and J calls and clone size come straight from that table; D and trimming were deduced from the DNA. The repertoire includes 40,000 to 55,000 clones, 70% to 90% of them detected once, and 15% to 18% sits in the top ten. The length of the CDR3 is 13 residues. Germline V gene sequence: CDR1 SNHLY, CDR2 FYNNEI. Trimming took 6 bases from V and 5 from J, leaving 11 bases between them. Sequencing was performed on peripheral blood. The gene calls are TRBV2 and TRBJ1-5; no clear D gene. The TCR comes from a man between 65 and 80 years old with active COVID-19. CDR3 in DNA: TGTGCCAGCAGGGAAACGGGTTATCAGCCCCAGCATTTT. It encodes CASRETGYQPQHF. The full variable domain, its missing parts supplied by reference TRBV2 and TRBJ1-5, is EPEVTQTPSHQVTQMGQEVILRCVPISNHLYFYWYRQILGQKVEFLVSFYNNEISEKSEIFDDQFSVERPDGSNFTLKIRSTKLEDSAMYFCASRETGYQPQHFGDGTRLSIL.